This T cell receptor beta chain is from a study of blood T cell dynamics during melanoma immunotherapy. On the study more broadly: Patients with metastatic melanoma got pembrolizumab or nivolumab-ipilimumab as first-line care.

Time point meaning: pre-treatment baseline. At 12 weeks after first infusion, RECIST 1.1 defined response for most patients. Patients with prior systemic cancer treatment, concomitant immunosuppressants, or other active malignancies were excluded. With 2 bases removed from V and 7 bases from J, the gap between germline ends came to 15 bases. CDR1 and CDR2 from the germline V gene are SNHLY and FYNNEI. The CDR3 is 15 residues long. The protocol was immunoSEQ multiplex PCR, while the TCRdb copy is restricted to in-frame clones and leaves out a portion. Here the sample spans about 22,000 clones, roughly 91% being singletons. The sample holds one count of this clone.

This clonotype was sampled from a human donor with melanoma. Sequencing was performed on blood, taken from a patient treated with checkpoint blockade. V is TRBV2 and J is TRBJ1-5; D gene uncertain. CDR3 protein: CASSETRTPGQPQHF. In DNA form, the CDR3 reads TGTGCCAGCAGTGAAACTCGGACTCCCGGACAGCCCCAGCATTTT.